This T cell receptor beta chain was identified during a study of blood T cell repertoires in COVID-19. Study-level information: Spain, Italy and the United States supplied samples that represented acute and convalescent COVID-19.

This CDR3 is built from 14 residues. Trimming removed 3 bases at V and 10 bases at J, with 16 bases between. Germline CDR1 KGHSH, CDR2 LQKENI. In terms of age and location, participants ranged from about 18 to 90 years and lived in about 25 US areas. Participant-reported clinical history was the basis for cohort assignment. Authors' data handling: Reference gene primer amplification yielded estimated nucleated cell counts. Produced via immunoSEQ multiplex PCR; TCRdb's table is partial and in-frame only. That table supplies the V and J calls and clone size; D and trimming were determined from the DNA. The sample consists of about 360,000 clones, around 87% of them appearing once.

The sequenced material came from PBMCs or T cells enriched from blood (not recorded which). The TCR originated in a young man who had recovered from COVID-19. The V and J genes are TRBV18 and TRBJ1-5; no firm D call. The CDR3, as DNA: TGTGCCAGCTCACCGGTAGACGGAGAAGGACCCCAGCATTTT. Protein sequence: CASSPVDGEGPQHF.